One sample yielded the 9 T cell receptor beta chains listed below, sequenced in a study of regulatory T cells in long-lasting Graves disease. Arm-PCR of CDR3 regions with iRepertoire HTBI primers generated TCR beta libraries. TCRdb used MiXCR to reprocess the multiplex PCR reads, holding one entry per CDR3 protein. Altogether 240,000 or so distinct CDR3 sequences are present, 20% to 25% being singletons, with the ten largest covering about 14%. Time point of the sample: newly diagnosed GD, antithyroid drugs for less than 3 months. Researchers made the TCR library from RNA that was extracted from PBMCs. The sample here was peripheral blood mononuclear cells (PBMCs), taken at new diagnosis, from a patient treated with antithyroid drugs. These receptors all come from a female donor with Graves disease.

At least ten counts were recorded for this clonotype. CDR3 protein: CASSYPGWETQYF. The CDR3 DNA follows: TGTGCCAGCAGCTACCCGGGATGGGAGACCCAGTACTTC. The V gene is TRBV7-3, the J gene TRBJ2-5, with D maybe TRBD2 (5 bases). The CDR3 contains 13 residues. V was trimmed by 4 bases and J by 5 bases, leaving 11 bases between them. CDR1 is SGHTA and CDR2 is FQGTGA in the germline V gene.

V and J are TRBV12-3 or TRBV12-4 and TRBJ1-4; D gene unclear. The V end was cut by 2 bases, the J end by 4 bases, with 8 bases between. The CDR3 is 14 residues long. CDR3 sequence: CASSLNSFNEKLFF. CDR3 nucleotide sequence: TGTGCCAGCAGTTTAAACAGCTTTAATGAAAAACTGTTTTTT.

This clonotype was recorded many times. The chain combines TRBV5-5 with TRBJ1-4; D ambiguous. The CDR3 spans 12 residues. Looked up from germline, CDR1 is SGHKS and CDR2 is YYEKEE (reference sequence). Trimming removed 2 bases from V and 1 base from J, with 0 bases in between. The CDR3 protein is CASSLTNEKLFF. The CDR3 DNA reads TGTGCCAGCAGCTTAACTAATGAAAAACTGTTTTTT.

This clonotype was counted at least ten times. J is TRBJ1-4 and V is TRBV28; possible D gene TRBD1, 6 bases. Trimming took off 6 bases at V and 3 bases at J, with 14 bases between the two ends. This CDR3 region has 15 residues. Germline-derived CDR1 and CDR2 are MDHEN and SYDVKM. The CDR3 region is CASSPSRGANEKLFF. The CDR3 coding sequence is TGTGCCAGCAGCCCCTCCAGGGGCGCTAATGAAAAACTGTTTTTT.

This clonotype was seen more than once but under ten times. This chain connects TRBV24-1 to TRBJ1-4; tentative D call: TRBD1 (5 bases). Germline CDR1 KGHDR, CDR2 SFDVKD. V gave up 7 bases and J gave up 3 bases, with 14 bases separating them. This CDR3 contains 15 residues. This chain's CDR3 is CATRNEGRPNEKLFF. CDR3 sequence (DNA): TGTGCCACCAGGAATGAGGGGAGGCCTAATGAAAAACTGTTTTTT.

The rearrangement links TRBV30 to TRBJ1-3; the D gene is possibly TRBD1 (5 bases). The CDR3 length is 13 residues. V lost 5 bases and J lost 2, with 10 bases in between. Germline CDR1 and CDR2: GTSNPN and SVGIG (reference sequence). The CDR3 sequence: CAWDPGAGNTIYF. The CDR3 nucleotides are TGTGCCTGGGACCCGGGGGCTGGAAACACCATATATTTT. The whole variable domain, remainder taken from reference TRBV30 and TRBJ1-3, is SQTIHQWPATLVQPVGSPLSLECTVEGTSNPNLYWYRQAAGRGLQLLFYSVGIGQISSEVPQNLSASRPQDRQFILSSKKLLLSDSGFYLCAWDPGAGNTIYFGEGSWLTVV.

This clonotype showed up many times. The V gene is TRBV29-1, the J gene TRBJ2-1, with 12 bases matching TRBD2. This CDR3 spans 14 amino acids. CDR1 and CDR2 (germline): SQVTM, ANQGSEA. The V gene end was trimmed by 7 bases and the J gene end by 7 bases; junction bases not matched to a gene: 8. The CDR3 spells CSASLAGGGNEQFF. For the CDR3, the DNA is TGCAGCGCCTCCCTAGCGGGAGGGGGGAATGAGCAGTTCTTC.

This clonotype was counted a few times. One end of the junction does not line up with germline, which may come from a read error. The chain's CDR3 is CASSTRELGEQYF. CDR3 coding DNA: TGCGCCAGCAGCACCCGGGAATTGGGTGAGCAGTACTTC. The chain is built from TRBV11-2 and TRBJ2-7; maybe TRBD2 (5 bases). The germline V gene encodes CDR1 SGHAT and CDR2 FQNNGV. The CDR3 extends over 13 amino acids.

This clonotype was counted only a few times. V and J are TRBV6-1 and TRBJ2-6; D uncertain. The CDR3 has 12 amino acids. Deletions cut 10 bases from V and 0 bases from J, with 4 bases between. CDR1 and CDR2 (germline): MNHNS, SASEGT. The CDR3 spells CATHSGANVLTF. DNA for the CDR3: TGTGCCACCCACTCTGGGGCCAACGTCCTGACTTTC.